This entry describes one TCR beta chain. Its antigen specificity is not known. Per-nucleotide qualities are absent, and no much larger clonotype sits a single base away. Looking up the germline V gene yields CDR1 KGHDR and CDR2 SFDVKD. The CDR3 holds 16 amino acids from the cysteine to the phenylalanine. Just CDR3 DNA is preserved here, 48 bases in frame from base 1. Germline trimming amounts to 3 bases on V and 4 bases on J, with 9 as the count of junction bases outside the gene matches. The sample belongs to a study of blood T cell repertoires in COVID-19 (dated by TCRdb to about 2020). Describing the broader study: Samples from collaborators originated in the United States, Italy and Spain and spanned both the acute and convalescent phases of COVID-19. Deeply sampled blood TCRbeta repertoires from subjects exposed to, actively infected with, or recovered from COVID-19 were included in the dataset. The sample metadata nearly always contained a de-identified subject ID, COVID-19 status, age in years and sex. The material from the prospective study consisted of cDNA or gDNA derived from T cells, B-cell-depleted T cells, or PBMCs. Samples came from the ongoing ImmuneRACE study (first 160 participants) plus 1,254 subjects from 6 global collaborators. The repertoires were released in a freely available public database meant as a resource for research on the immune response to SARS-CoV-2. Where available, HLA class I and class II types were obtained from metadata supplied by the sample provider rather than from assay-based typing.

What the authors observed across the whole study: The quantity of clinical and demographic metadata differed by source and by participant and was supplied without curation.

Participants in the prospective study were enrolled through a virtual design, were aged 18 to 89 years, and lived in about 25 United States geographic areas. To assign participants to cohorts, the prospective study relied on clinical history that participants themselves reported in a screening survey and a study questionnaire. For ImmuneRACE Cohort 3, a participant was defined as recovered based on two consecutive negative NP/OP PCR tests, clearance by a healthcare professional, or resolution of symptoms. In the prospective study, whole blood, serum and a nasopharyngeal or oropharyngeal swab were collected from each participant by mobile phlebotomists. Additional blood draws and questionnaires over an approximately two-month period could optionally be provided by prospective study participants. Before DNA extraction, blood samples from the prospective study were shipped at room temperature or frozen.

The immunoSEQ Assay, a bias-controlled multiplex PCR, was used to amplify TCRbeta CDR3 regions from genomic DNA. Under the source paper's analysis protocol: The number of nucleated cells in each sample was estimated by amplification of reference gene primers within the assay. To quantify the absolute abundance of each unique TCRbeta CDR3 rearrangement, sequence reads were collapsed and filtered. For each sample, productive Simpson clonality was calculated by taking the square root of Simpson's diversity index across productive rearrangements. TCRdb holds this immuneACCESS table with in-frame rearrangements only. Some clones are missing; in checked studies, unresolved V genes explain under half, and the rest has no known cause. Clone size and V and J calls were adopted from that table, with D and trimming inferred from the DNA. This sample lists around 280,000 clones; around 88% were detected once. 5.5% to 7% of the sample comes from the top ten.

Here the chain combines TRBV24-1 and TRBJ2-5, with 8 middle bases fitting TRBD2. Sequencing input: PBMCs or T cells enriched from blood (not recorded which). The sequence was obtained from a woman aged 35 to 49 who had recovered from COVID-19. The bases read TGTGCCACCAGTGATCCTCGGGGGGGGTCGGCAGAGACCCAGTACTTC. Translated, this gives CATSDPRGGSAETQYF.